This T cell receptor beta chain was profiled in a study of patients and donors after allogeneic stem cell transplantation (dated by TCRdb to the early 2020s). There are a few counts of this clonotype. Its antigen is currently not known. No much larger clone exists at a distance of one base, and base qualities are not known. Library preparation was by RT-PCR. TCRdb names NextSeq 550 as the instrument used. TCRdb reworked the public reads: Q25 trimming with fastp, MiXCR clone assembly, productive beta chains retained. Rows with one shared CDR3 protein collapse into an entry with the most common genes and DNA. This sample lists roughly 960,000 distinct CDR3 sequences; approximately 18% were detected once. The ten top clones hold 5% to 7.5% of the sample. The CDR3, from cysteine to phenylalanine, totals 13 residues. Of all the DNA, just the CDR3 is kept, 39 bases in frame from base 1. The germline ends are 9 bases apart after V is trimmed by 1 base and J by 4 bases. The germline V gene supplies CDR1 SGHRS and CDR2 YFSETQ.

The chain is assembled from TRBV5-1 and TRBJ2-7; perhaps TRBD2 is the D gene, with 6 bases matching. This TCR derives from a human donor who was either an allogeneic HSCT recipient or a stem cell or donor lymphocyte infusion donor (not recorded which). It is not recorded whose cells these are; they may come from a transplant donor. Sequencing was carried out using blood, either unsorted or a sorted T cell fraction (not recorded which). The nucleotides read TGCGCCAGCAGCTTGCGCCTAGCGTACGAGCAGTACTTC. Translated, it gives CASSLRLAYEQYF.